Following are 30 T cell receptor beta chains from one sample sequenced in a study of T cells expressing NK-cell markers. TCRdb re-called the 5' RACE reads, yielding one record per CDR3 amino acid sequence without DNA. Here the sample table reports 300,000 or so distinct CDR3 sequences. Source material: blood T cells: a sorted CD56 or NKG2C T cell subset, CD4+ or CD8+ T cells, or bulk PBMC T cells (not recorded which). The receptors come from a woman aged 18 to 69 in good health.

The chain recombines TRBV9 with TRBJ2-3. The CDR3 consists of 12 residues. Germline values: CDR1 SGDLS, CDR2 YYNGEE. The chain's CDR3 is CASSVAGDTQYF. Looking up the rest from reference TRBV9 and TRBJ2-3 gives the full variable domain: DSGVTQTPKHLITATGQRVTLRCSPRSGDLSVYWYQQSLDQGLQFLIQYYNGEERAKGNILERFSAQQFPDLHSELNLSSLELGDSALYFCASSVAGDTQYFGPGTRLTVL.

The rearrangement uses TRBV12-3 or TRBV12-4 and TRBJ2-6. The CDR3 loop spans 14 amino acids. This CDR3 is CASTFVSGANVLTF.

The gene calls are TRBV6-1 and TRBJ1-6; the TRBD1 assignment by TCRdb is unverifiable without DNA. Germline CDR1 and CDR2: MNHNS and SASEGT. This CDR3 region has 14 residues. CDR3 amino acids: CASSPLGARSPLHF.

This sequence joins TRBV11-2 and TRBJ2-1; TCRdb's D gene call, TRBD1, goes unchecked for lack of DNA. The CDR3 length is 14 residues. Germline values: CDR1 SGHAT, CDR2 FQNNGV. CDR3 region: CASSFRGPYNEQFF.

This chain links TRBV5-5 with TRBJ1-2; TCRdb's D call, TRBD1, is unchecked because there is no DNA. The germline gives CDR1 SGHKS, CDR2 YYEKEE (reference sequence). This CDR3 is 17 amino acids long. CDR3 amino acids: CASSLRPDRSNNYGYTF. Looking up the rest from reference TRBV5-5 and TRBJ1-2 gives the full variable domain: DAGVTQSPTHLIKTRGQQVTLRCSPISGHKSVSWYQQVLGQGPQFIFQYYEKEERGRGNFPDRFSARQFPNYSSELNVNALLLGDSALYLCASSLRPDRSNNYGYTFGSGTRLTVV.

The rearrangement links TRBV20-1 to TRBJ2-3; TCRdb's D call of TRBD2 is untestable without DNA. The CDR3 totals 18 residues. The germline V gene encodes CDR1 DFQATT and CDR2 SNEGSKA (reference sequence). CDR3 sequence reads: CSARDLLGTGGHTDTQYF.

CDR3 in amino acids: CASRPTGTGIEKLFF. The chain joins TRBV28 to TRBJ1-4; TCRdb calls TRBD1, which cannot be checked without DNA. CDR1 and CDR2 (germline): MDHEN, SYDVKM. The CDR3 sequence is 15 residues long.

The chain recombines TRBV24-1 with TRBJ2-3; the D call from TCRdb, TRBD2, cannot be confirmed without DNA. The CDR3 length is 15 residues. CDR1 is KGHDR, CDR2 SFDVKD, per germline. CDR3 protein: CATSDAGRSTDTQYF.

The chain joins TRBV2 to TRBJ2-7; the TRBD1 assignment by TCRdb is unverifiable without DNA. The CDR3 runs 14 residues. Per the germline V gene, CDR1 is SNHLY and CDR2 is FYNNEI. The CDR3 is CASMYRQVQDEQYF. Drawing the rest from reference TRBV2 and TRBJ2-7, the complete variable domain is EPEVTQTPSHQVTQMGQEVILRCVPISNHLYFYWYRQILGQKVEFLVSFYNNEISEKSEIFDDQFSVERPDGSNFTLKIRSTKLEDSAMYFCASMYRQVQDEQYFGPGTRLTVT.

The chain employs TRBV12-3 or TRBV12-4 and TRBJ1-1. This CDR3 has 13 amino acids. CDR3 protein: CASILDTNTEAFF.

The CDR3 sequence: CASSPSGAKNIQYF. This chain links TRBV7-2 with TRBJ2-4; TCRdb's assignment of TRBD2 cannot be checked, as there is no DNA. CDR3 length: 14 residues. Looked up from germline, CDR1 is SGHTA and CDR2 is FQGNSA.

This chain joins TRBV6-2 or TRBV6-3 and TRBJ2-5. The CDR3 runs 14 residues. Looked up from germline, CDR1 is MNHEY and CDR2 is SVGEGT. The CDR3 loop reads CASSYSLVKETQYF.

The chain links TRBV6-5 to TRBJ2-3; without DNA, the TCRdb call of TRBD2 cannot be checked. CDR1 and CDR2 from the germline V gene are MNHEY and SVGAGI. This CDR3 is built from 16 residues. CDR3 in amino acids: CASSYGLAGADDTQYF.

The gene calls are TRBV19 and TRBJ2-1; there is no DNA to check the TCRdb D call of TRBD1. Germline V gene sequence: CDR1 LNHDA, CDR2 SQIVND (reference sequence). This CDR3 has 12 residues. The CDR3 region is CASSIARDEQFF.

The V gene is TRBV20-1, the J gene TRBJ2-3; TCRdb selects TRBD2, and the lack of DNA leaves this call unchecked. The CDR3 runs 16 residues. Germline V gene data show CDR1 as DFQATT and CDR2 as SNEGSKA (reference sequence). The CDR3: CSAESLRGTSTDTQYF.

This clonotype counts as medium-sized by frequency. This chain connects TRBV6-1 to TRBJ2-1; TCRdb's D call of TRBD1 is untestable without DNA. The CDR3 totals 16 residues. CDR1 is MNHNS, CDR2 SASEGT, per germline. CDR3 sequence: CASSEFGTGLYNEQFF.

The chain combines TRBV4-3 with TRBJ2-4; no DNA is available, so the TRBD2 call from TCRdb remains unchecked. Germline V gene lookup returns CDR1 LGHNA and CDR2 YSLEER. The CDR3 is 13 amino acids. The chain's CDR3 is CASSQTVQNIQYF.

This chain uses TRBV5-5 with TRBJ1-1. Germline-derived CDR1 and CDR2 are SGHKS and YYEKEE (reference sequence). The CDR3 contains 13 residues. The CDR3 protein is CASSSQWNTEAFF.

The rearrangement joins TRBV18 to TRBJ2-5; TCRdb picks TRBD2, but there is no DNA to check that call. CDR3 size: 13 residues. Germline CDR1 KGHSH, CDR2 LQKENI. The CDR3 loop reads CASSPRGAETQYF.

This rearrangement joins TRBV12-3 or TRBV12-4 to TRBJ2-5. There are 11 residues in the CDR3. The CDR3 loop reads CASGRRNAQYF.

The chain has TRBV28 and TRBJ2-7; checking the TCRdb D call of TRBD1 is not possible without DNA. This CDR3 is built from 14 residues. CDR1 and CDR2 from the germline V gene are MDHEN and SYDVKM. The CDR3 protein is CASSRQVGPYEQYF.

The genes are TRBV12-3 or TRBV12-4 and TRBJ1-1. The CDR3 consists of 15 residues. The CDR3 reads CASSFAGLVNTEAFF.

Here the CDR3 reads CASSPGQGNYEQYF. The chain uses TRBV12-3 or TRBV12-4 and TRBJ2-7; TCRdb names TRBD1, which stays unverified in the absence of DNA. CDR3 size: 14 residues.

The CDR3 reads CSARDRSGRGSYEQYF. This chain links TRBV20-1 with TRBJ2-7; as DNA is missing, the TRBD2 call by TCRdb cannot be tested. Per germline, CDR1 DFQATT and CDR2 SNEGSKA (reference sequence). The CDR3 has 16 amino acids.

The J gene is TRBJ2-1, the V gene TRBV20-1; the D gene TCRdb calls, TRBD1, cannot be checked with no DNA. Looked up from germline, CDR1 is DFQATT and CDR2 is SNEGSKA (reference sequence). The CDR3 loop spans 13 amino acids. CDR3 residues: CSADRDIGNEQFF.

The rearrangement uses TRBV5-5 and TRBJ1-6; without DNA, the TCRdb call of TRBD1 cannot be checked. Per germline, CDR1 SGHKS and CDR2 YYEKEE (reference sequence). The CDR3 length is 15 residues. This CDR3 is CASSLGQLSNSPLHF.

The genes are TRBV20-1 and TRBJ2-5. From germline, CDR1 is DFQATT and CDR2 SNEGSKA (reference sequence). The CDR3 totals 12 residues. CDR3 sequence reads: CSANRQQETQYF.

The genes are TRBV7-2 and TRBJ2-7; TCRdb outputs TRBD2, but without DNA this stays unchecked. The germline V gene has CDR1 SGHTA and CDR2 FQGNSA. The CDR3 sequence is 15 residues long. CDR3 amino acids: CASSPLSGGTYEQYF.

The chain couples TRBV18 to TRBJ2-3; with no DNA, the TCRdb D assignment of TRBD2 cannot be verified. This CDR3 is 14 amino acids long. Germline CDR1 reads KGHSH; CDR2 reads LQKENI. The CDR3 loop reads CASSRDLLTDTQYF.

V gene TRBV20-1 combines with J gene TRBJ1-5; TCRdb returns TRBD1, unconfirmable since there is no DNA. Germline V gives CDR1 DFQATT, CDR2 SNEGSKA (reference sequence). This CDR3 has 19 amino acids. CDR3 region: CSARDPLDRPRGGNQPQHF.